The 27 T cell receptor beta chains in this list originate from one sample, sequenced in a study of sequential checkpoint blockade in melanoma. Sample treatment: randomized to nivolumab then ipilimumab (arm A) or the reverse (arm B). TCRdb's table, derived via immunoSEQ multiplex PCR, lists solely in-frame clones and lacks some. Of about 22,000 clones in the sample, around 70% were seen once. This specimen was CD8+ T cells sorted from blood (inferred from file names), taken from a patient given nivolumab and ipilimumab in sequence. The origin of the receptors is a human donor with melanoma.

As to this clone: Lacking the conserved final phenylalanine or tryptophan, this CDR3 likely reflects a read error. V usage is TRBV7-9 and J usage is TRBJ1-6; possible D gene TRBD1, 6 bases. Trimming removed 3 bases at V and 7 bases at J, with 7 bases between. The CDR3 length is 13 residues. Per the germline V gene, CDR1 is SEHNR and CDR2 is FQNEAQ (reference sequence). As DNA, the CDR3 is TGTGCCAGCAGCTTGGACAGAAATTCACCCCTCCACCTT. Protein: CASSLDRNSPLHL.

A word on this clone: Germline and junction disagree at one end, which may indicate a read error. The chain carries TRBV5-1 and TRBJ2-7; D gene uncertain. Germline loops: CDR1 SGHRS, CDR2 YFSETQ. The CDR3 is 14 residues long. This CDR3 is CASSLVFSSYEQYF. CDR3 nucleotides: TGTGCCAGCAGCTTGGTCTTCAGCTCCTACGAGCAGTACTTC.

The chain couples TRBV7-3 to TRBJ2-7; 9 bases match TRBD2. V lost 1 base, J lost 1 base, and 2 bases stayed unmatched. This CDR3 is 15 amino acids long. CDR1 and CDR2 from the germline V gene are SGHTA and FQGTGA. The CDR3 is CASSLSGGGSYEQYV. In DNA form, the CDR3 reads TGTGCCAGCAGCTTAAGCGGGGGGGGTTCCTACGAGCAGTACGTC.

V usage is TRBV7-9 and J usage is TRBJ1-1; 8 nucleotides agree with TRBD1. Per the germline V gene, CDR1 is SEHNR and CDR2 is FQNEAQ (reference sequence). V lost 3 bases, J lost 8 bases, and 8 bases stayed unmatched. The CDR3 has 14 residues. CDR3 protein: CASSLRQGLKEAFF. The CDR3 nucleotides read TGTGCCAGCAGCTTGAGACAGGGGTTGAAGGAAGCTTTCTTT.

This chain joins TRBV7-9 and TRBJ2-2; a possible D gene is TRBD1 (6 bases). With 4 bases removed from V and 3 bases from J, the gap between germline ends came to 9 bases. The CDR3 totals 14 residues. From germline, CDR1 is SEHNR and CDR2 FQNEAQ (reference sequence). Here the CDR3 DNA reads TGTGCCAGCAGCTACAGGGCTTACACCGGGGAGCTGTTTTTT. It specifies CASSYRAYTGELFF.

The chain links TRBV7-9 to TRBJ2-7; D remains ambiguous. The CDR3 length is 12 residues. Trimming stripped 0 bases from V and 5 bases from J, with 5 bases between. Germline values: CDR1 SEHNR, CDR2 FQNEAQ (reference sequence). The CDR3 DNA reads as TGTGCCAGCAGCTTAGCCGGTCACGAGCAGTACTTC. It encodes CASSLAGHEQYF.

V gene TRBV9 combines with J gene TRBJ2-1; TRBD2 might be the D (8 bases). Trimming took off 3 bases at V and 12 bases at J, with 16 bases between the two ends. The CDR3 sequence is 13 residues long. Germline-derived CDR1 and CDR2 are SGDLS and YYNGEE. The CDR3 DNA reads TGTGCCAGCAGCGCAGGGACAGCGGGGGTGCAGTTCTTC. It translates to CASSAGTAGVQFF.

This sequence joins TRBV2 and TRBJ1-5; 8 nucleotides agree with TRBD1. CDR3 length: 15 amino acids. CDR1 is SNHLY, CDR2 FYNNEI, per germline. V dropped 1 base and J dropped 7; count of bases not matched to a gene: 6. CDR3 DNA: TGTGCCAGCAGTGAAGGCAGGGGGCGCGCCCAGCCCCAGCATTTT. Amino acids: CASSEGRGRAQPQHF.

This clone was picked up a small number of times. The V and J genes are TRBV6-1 and TRBJ2-7; no firm D call. V dropped 0 bases and J dropped 2 bases, with 17 bases sitting between them. This CDR3 region has 17 residues. From germline, CDR1 is MNHNS and CDR2 SASEGT. The CDR3 reads CASSEAPVAGLPYEQYF. The CDR3 nucleotides are TGTGCCAGCAGTGAAGCTCCTGTTGCAGGCTTGCCCTACGAGCAGTACTTC.

This clone was counted once. V usage is TRBV7-2 and J usage is TRBJ2-1; D is perhaps TRBD2 (7 bases). Germline V gene sequence: CDR1 SGHTA, CDR2 FQGNSA. V shed 4 bases and J shed 7 bases, with 14 bases lying between them. This CDR3 spans 14 amino acids. The CDR3 nucleotides are TGTGCCAGCAGCTCAAGGGGGGGTCCGAATGAGCAGTTCTTC. It is translated as CASSSRGGPNEQFF.

V gene TRBV11-2 combines with J gene TRBJ2-1, with 7 bases lining up with TRBD1. The germline CDR1 and CDR2 sequences are SGHAT and FQNNGV. V shed 5 bases, J shed 2 bases, and the junction held 12 bases outside the gene matches. This CDR3 comprises 17 residues. CDR3 DNA sequence: TGTGCCAGCAGCCGCACAACAGGGGTTGCCGCCTACAATGAGCAGTTCTTC. Protein: CASSRTTGVAAYNEQFF.

The chain couples TRBV14 to TRBJ2-7; the D gene is possibly TRBD2 (5 bases). Germline CDR1 SGHDN, CDR2 FVKESK. CDR3 length equals 14 residues. The V end was cut by 1 base, the J end by 4 bases, with 11 bases between. CDR3 protein: CASSQGSGAYEQYV. The CDR3 nucleotides read TGTGCCAGCAGCCAAGGGAGCGGAGCTTACGAGCAGTACGTC.

This chain uses TRBV13 with TRBJ1-1; no clear D. Trimming cost V 2 bases and J 0 bases, with 7 bases left between them. The CDR3 is 14 amino acids. Germline loops: CDR1 PRHDT, CDR2 FYEKMQ (reference sequence). The CDR3 sequence is CASSLHRLNTEAFF. As DNA, the CDR3 is TGTGCCAGCAGCTTACACAGATTGAACACTGAAGCTTTCTTT.

For this clone: An end of the junction differs from the germline gene, which may be a read error. CDR3 region: CAISEFSGEMGYEQYF. The DNA for the CDR3 is TGTGCCATCAGTGAGTTCTCGGGGGAGATGGGCTACGAGCAGTACTTC. This chain connects TRBV6-1 to TRBJ2-7, with D possibly matching TRBD2 (6 bases). In germline, CDR1 is MNHNS, CDR2 SASEGT. The CDR3 is made up of 16 amino acids.

The V gene is TRBV7-9, the J gene TRBJ2-2, with D possibly matching TRBD2 (5 bases). Germline CDR1 reads SEHNR; CDR2 reads FQNEAQ (reference sequence). The ends were cut back, 1 base at V and 7 bases at J, with 19 bases in the middle. The CDR3 totals 17 residues. CDR3 residues: CASSLEGGAGDGGELFF. The CDR3 DNA sequence: TGTGCCAGCAGCTTAGAAGGTGGAGCCGGGGATGGCGGGGAGCTGTTTTTT. The full variable domain, rest sourced from reference TRBV7-9 and TRBJ2-2, is DTGVSQNPRHKITKRGQNVTFRCDPISEHNRLYWYRQTLGQGPEFLTYFQNEAQLEKSRLLSDRFSAERPKGSFSTLEIQRTEQGDSAMYLCASSLEGGAGDGGELFFGEGSRLTVL.

This chain links TRBV15 with TRBJ1-2, with 8 bases lining up with TRBD1. The CDR3 has 14 residues. The V segment lost 1 base and the J segment 4 bases; nucleotides outside the gene matches: 2. Germline V lookup: CDR1 LNHNV, CDR2 YYDKDF (reference sequence). The CDR3 DNA reads as TGTGCCACCAGCAGAGTCGACAGGGGCTATGGCTACACCTTC. Its translation is CATSRVDRGYGYTF.

The chain joins TRBV7-9 to TRBJ1-2, with 7 bases identical to TRBD1. The germline V gene encodes CDR1 SEHNR and CDR2 FQNEAQ (reference sequence). This CDR3 has 15 residues. V lost 5 bases, J lost 4 bases, and 10 bases stayed unmatched. CDR3 residues: CASSPRQGAGYGYTF. The CDR3 DNA follows: TGTGCCAGCAGCCCCCGACAGGGAGCCGGCTATGGCTACACCTTC.

The V call is TRBV5-3, the J call TRBJ2-5; D not certain. TRBV5-3 is annotated as an ORF whose role is uncertain. Trimming removed 2 bases at V and 4 bases at J, with 3 bases between. This CDR3 comprises 11 residues. In DNA form, the CDR3 reads TGTGCCAGAAGCTTTCGAGAGACCCAGTACTTC. This codes for CARSFRETQYF.

This clone was found once. The V and J genes are TRBV7-3 and TRBJ1-2; D may be TRBD1 (5 bases). The length of the CDR3 is 16 residues. Trimming cost V 5 bases and J 3 bases, with 19 bases left between them. From germline, CDR1 is SGHTA and CDR2 FQGTGA. The CDR3 coding sequence is TGTGCCAGCAGCCCCACCCCGCCCGACAGTCACTATGGCTACACCTTC. It codes for CASSPTPPDSHYGYTF.

V usage is TRBV4-3 and J usage is TRBJ2-1; D is undetermined. CDR1 and CDR2 from the germline V gene are LGHNA and YSLEER. V lost 0 bases, J lost 9 bases, and 6 bases lay in between. The CDR3 is 12 amino acids. CDR3 protein: CASSQDRLEQFF. The CDR3 DNA is TGCGCCAGCAGCCAAGATAGACTTGAGCAGTTCTTC.

The chain uses TRBV5-1 and TRBJ2-3; the match to TRBD2 covers 8 bases. V dropped 0 bases and J dropped 2; count of bases not matched to a gene: 17. The CDR3 is 20 residues long. Germline V gene sequence: CDR1 SGHRS, CDR2 YFSETQ. CDR3 in DNA: TGCGCCAGCAGCTTGGGGGGGACTAGTTATCCCATGGGTCCCACAGATACGCAGTATTTT. Its protein product is CASSLGGTSYPMGPTDTQYF.

This chain connects TRBV5-6 to TRBJ2-3; 10 bases fit TRBD1. This CDR3 contains 17 residues. The germline V gene encodes CDR1 SGHDT and CDR2 YYEEEE. With 2 bases clipped from V and 4 bases from J, the junction kept 10 bases outside the gene matches. CDR3 nucleotides: TGTGCCAGCAGCTTAGGGACAGGGGTCCCTTTGTCAGATACGCAGTATTTT. This encodes CASSLGTGVPLSDTQYF.

The gene calls are TRBV18 and TRBJ2-7, with a tentative D call TRBD1 (6 bases). The germline gives CDR1 KGHSH, CDR2 LQKENI. Trimming cost V 0 bases and J 6 bases, with 9 bases left between them. The CDR3 is made up of 13 amino acids. This chain's CDR3 is CASSPPRGPEQYF. CDR3 DNA sequence: TGTGCCAGCTCACCACCCAGGGGCCCCGAGCAGTACTTC.

This rearrangement joins TRBV29-1 to TRBJ1-1, with TRBD1 matching 8 bases. This CDR3 has 16 residues. Trimming took 6 bases from V and 3 from J; bases not matched to a gene: 15. CDR1 and CDR2 (germline): SQVTM, ANQGSEA. DNA for the CDR3: TGCAGCGTCCCTGATGGATCGACAGGGGTTTACACTGAAGCTTTCTTT. As protein: CSVPDGSTGVYTEAFF. Using reference TRBV29-1 and TRBJ1-1 for the parts outside the CDR3, the full variable domain is SAVISQKPSRDICQRGTSLTIQCQVDSQVTMMFWYRQQPGQSLTLIATANQGSEATYESGFVIDKFPISRPNLTFSTLTVSNMSPEDSSIYLCSVPDGSTGVYTEAFFGQGTRLTVV.

The chain joins TRBV9 to TRBJ2-7; TRBD2 agrees at 8 bases. This CDR3 region has 15 residues. CDR1 and CDR2 (germline): SGDLS, YYNGEE. The J segment lost 0 bases and the V segment lost 4 bases, leaving 6 bases of the junction unmatched. CDR3 protein: CASSSGGGLSYEQYF. CDR3 coding DNA: TGTGCCAGCAGCTCCGGGGGGGGGCTCTCCTACGAGCAGTACTTC.

A single count supports this clone. The V and J genes are TRBV7-3 and TRBJ2-1; TRBD2 matches at 8 bases. J lost 6 bases, V lost 3 bases, and 1 base had no gene match. This CDR3 region has 13 residues. The germline gives CDR1 SGHTA, CDR2 FQGTGA. CDR3 residues: CASSFGGGNEQFF. The CDR3 DNA is TGTGCCAGCAGCTTCGGGGGGGGCAATGAGCAGTTCTTC. The full variable domain, completed using reference TRBV7-3 and TRBJ2-1, is GAGVSQTPSNKVTEKGKYVELRCDPISGHTALYWYRQSLGQGPEFLIYFQGTGAADDSGLPNDRFFAVRPEGSVSTLKIQRTERGDSAVYLCASSFGGGNEQFFGPGTRLTVL.

The V and J genes are TRBV9 and TRBJ1-6; 8 nucleotides match TRBD1. J was trimmed by 7 bases and V by 3 bases; bases with no gene match: 6. CDR1 is SGDLS, CDR2 YYNGEE, per germline. CDR3 length: 15 residues. The CDR3 loop reads CASSAQGQANSPLHF. DNA of the CDR3: TGTGCCAGCAGCGCACAGGGACAGGCGAATTCACCCCTCCACTTT.